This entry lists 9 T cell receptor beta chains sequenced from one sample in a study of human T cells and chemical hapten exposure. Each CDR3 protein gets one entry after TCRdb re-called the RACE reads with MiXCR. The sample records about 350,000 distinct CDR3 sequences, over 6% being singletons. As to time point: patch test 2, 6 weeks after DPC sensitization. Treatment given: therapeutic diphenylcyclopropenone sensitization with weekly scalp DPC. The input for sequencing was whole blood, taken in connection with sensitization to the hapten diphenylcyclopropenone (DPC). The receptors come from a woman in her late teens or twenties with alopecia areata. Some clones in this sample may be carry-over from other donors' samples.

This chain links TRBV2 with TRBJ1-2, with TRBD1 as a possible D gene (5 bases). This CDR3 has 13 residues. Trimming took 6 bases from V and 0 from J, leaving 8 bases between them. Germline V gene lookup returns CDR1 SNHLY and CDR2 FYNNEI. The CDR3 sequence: CASRAGSNYGYTF. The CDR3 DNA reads TGTGCCAGCAGGGCAGGGTCTAACTATGGCTACACCTTC.

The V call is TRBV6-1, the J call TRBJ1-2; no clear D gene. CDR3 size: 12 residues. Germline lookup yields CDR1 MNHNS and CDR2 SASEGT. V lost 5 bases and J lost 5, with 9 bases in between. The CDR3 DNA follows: TGTGCCAGCAGTCCTCCTATATATGGCTACACCTTC. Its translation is CASSPPIYGYTF.

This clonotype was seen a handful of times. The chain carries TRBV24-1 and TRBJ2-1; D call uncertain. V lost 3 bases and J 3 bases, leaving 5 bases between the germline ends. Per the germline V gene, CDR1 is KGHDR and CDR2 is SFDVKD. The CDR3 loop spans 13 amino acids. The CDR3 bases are TGTGCCACCAGTGATGGGGACTACAATGAGCAGTTCTTC. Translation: CATSDGDYNEQFF.

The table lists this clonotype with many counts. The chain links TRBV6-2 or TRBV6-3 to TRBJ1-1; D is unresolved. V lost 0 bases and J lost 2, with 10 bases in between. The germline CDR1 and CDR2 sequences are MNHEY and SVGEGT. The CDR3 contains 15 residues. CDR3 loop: CASSYSEGINTEAFF. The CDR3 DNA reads TGTGCCAGCAGTTACTCTGAGGGAATCAACACTGAAGCTTTCTTT.

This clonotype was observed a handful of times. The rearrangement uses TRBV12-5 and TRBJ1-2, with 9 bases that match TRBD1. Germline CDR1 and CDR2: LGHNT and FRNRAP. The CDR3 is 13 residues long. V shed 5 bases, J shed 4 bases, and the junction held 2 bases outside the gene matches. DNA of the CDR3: TGTGCTAGTGGTGGGGACAGGGCCTATGGCTACACCTTC. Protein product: CASGGDRAYGYTF.

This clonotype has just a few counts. DNA for the CDR3: TGTGCCAGCAGGCGAAATCACCTTACAGACAGGGGGCAGTTTCTTCCTGAAGCTTTCTTT. The encoded protein is CASRRNHLTDRGQFLPEAFF. The rearrangement uses TRBV7-8 and TRBJ1-1; TRBD1 matches at 10 bases. Germline V gene data show CDR1 as SGHVS and CDR2 as FQNEAQ. This CDR3 comprises 20 residues. The V gene end was trimmed by 6 bases and the J gene end by 6 bases; junction bases not matched to a gene: 25. Filled out from reference TRBV7-8 and TRBJ1-1, the complete variable domain reads GAGVSQSPRYKVAKRGQDVALRCDPISGHVSLFWYQQALGQGPEFLTYFQNEAQLDKSGLPSDRFFAERPEGSVSTLKIQRTQQEDSAVYLCASRRNHLTDRGQFLPEAFFGQGTRLTVV.

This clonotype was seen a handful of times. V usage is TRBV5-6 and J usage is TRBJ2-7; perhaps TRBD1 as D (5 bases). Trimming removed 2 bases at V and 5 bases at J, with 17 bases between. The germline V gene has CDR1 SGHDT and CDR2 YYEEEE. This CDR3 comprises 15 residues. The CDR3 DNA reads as TGTGCCAGCAGCTTTTTACGGGCAGGGTGGAACGAGCAGTACTTC. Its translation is CASSFLRAGWNEQYF.

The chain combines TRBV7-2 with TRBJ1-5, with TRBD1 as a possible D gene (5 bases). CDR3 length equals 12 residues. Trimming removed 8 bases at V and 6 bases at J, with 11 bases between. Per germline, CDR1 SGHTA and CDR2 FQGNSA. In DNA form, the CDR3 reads TGTGCCAGCGGAGGGGCGGGTCAGCCCCAGCATTTT. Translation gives CASGGAGQPQHF.

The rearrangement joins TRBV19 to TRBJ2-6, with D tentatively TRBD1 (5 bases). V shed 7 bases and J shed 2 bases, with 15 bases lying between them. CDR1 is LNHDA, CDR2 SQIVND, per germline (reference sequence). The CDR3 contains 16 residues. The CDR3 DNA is TGTGCCAGTACCGACCAGGGTTTCCCTGGGGCCAACGTCCTGACTTTC. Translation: CASTDQGFPGANVLTF.